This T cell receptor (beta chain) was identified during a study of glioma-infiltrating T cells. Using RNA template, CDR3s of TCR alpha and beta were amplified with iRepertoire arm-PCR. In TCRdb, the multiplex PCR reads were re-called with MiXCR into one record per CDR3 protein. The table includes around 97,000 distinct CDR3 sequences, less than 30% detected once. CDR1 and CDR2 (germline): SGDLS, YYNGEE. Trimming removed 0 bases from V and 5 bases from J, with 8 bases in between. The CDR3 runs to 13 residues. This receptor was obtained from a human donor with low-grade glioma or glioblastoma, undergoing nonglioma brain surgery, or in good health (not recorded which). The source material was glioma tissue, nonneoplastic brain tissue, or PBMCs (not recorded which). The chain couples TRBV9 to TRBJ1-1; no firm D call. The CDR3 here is CASSVEEGTEAFF. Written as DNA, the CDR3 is TGTGCCAGCAGCGTAGAAGAAGGTACTGAAGCTTTCTTT. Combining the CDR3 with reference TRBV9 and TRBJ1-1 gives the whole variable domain DSGVTQTPKHLITATGQRVTLRCSPRSGDLSVYWYQQSLDQGLQFLIQYYNGEERAKGNILERFSAQQFPDLHSELNLSSLELGDSALYFCASSVEEGTEAFFGQGTRLTVV.